Each of the 20 T cell receptor beta chains below was sequenced from the same sample in a study of graft-versus-host responses after intestinal transplantation. Profiling relied on immunoSEQ multiplex PCR, and the TCRdb table lists in-frame clones only, not all of them. The repertoire has 80,000 to 100,000 clones, less than 90% of them found once; the top ten carry approximately 0.35%. No antigen has been assigned to these receptors. The sample consisted of unstimulated CD4+ T cells sorted from spleen or lymph node cells, taken before intestinal transplant. The receptor set was obtained from a human donor who received an intestinal transplant.

This clone was seen only a few times. The rearrangement links TRBV14 to TRBJ1-2, with D perhaps matching TRBD1 (6 bases). Trimming cost V 1 base and J 4 bases, with 10 bases left between them. This CDR3 region has 14 residues. Germline CDR1 is SGHDN and CDR2 is FVKESK. CDR3 sequence reads: CASSQVQGSYGYTF. The CDR3 DNA sequence: TGTGCCAGCAGCCAAGTCCAGGGGAGCTATGGCTACACCTTC. Complete variable domain (other parts from reference TRBV14 and TRBJ1-2): EAGVTQFPSHSVIEKGQTVTLRCDPISGHDNLYWYRRVMGKEIKFLLHFVKESKQDESGMPNNRFLAERTGGTYSTLKVQPAELEDSGVYFCASSQVQGSYGYTFGSGTRLTVV.

The chain employs TRBV19 and TRBJ2-3, with 13 bases lining up with TRBD2. This CDR3 contains 16 residues. Unmatched junction bases numbered 8, after V lost 6 bases and J lost 5 bases. Germline V gene lookup returns CDR1 LNHDA and CDR2 SQIVND (reference sequence). CDR3 sequence reads: CASSLLAGGPGDTQYF. Written as DNA, the CDR3 is TGTGCCAGTAGCCTACTAGCGGGGGGGCCCGGAGATACGCAGTATTTT. Complete variable domain (other parts from reference TRBV19 and TRBJ2-3): DGGITQSPKYLFRKEGQNVTLSCEQNLNHDAMYWYRQDPGQGLRLIYYSQIVNDFQKGDIAEGYSVSREKKESFPLTVTSAQKNPTAFYLCASSLLAGGPGDTQYFGPGTRLTVL.

V gene TRBV11-1 combines with J gene TRBJ2-7; a weak D match, TRBD2 (5 bases). The V and J ends lost 5 bases and 1 base respectively, with 15 bases between them. Germline assignment: CDR1 SGHAT and CDR2 FQDESV (reference sequence). This CDR3 is 15 amino acids long. CDR3 sequence (DNA): TGTGCCAGCAGCAAGACGGGGAAATCTTCCTACGAGCAGTACTTC. It specifies CASSKTGKSSYEQYF.

The chain combines TRBV23-1 with TRBJ1-1; 7 positions match TRBD1. TRBV23-1 has ORF status, its function being uncertain. With 0 bases clipped from V and 1 base from J, the junction kept 14 bases outside the gene matches. The CDR3 length is 19 residues. The CDR3 coding sequence is TGCGCCAGCAGTCAATCGCAACAGGGGACCCTGTCGTCGAACACTGAAGCTTTCTTT. Protein: CASSQSQQGTLSSNTEAFF.

This chain connects TRBV9 to TRBJ2-1; tentatively, D is TRBD2 (6 bases). V lost 0 bases and J lost 7, with 14 bases in between. The CDR3 is 15 residues long. Per germline, CDR1 SGDLS and CDR2 YYNGEE. The CDR3 loop reads CASSVVGLGGNEQFF. The CDR3 DNA is TGTGCCAGCAGCGTAGTCGGACTCGGGGGTAATGAGCAGTTCTTC.

The rearrangement uses TRBV7-2 and TRBJ2-1; 16 nucleotides agree with TRBD2. The CDR3 is 16 amino acids. After removal of 5 bases from V and 7 bases from J, the junction contained 5 bases not matched to a gene. From germline, CDR1 is SGHTA and CDR2 FQGNSA. The CDR3, as DNA: TGTGCCAGCAGCAAACCGGGACTAGCGGGGGGGAATGAGCAGTTCTTC. Its translation: CASSKPGLAGGNEQFF.

The chain links TRBV7-9 to TRBJ2-5; 8 bases map to TRBD1. The V segment lost 4 bases and the J segment 1 base; nucleotides outside the gene matches: 5. The CDR3 contains 15 residues. CDR1 and CDR2 from the germline V gene are SEHNR and FQNEAQ (reference sequence). CDR3 residues: CASSSLTGAQETQYF. The CDR3 nucleotides are TGTGCCAGCAGCTCACTGACAGGGGCCCAAGAGACCCAGTACTTC.

Details on this clone: The sample has other DNA sequences that encode this CDR3 too. The chain joins TRBV5-1 to TRBJ1-1; D is unclear. From germline, CDR1 is SGHRS and CDR2 YFSETQ. The CDR3 has 14 residues. The ends were cut back, 0 bases at V and 1 base at J, with 7 bases in the middle. The CDR3 sequence: CASSLDPGNTEAFF. DNA for the CDR3: TGCGCCAGCAGCTTGGACCCAGGGAACACTGAAGCTTTCTTT.

The chain carries TRBV27 and TRBJ2-1, with 11 bases lining up with TRBD2. This CDR3 spans 13 amino acids. Germline V gene lookup returns CDR1 MNHEY and CDR2 SMNVEV (reference sequence). V lost 9 bases, J lost 5 bases, and 3 bases stayed unmatched. DNA for the CDR3: TGTGCCAGTAAGGGACTAGCGGACAATGAGCAGTTCTTC. Translation: CASKGLADNEQFF.

The gene calls are TRBV30 and TRBJ2-4, with 12 bases lining up with TRBD2. The germline gives CDR1 GTSNPN, CDR2 SVGIG (reference sequence). The CDR3 totals 18 residues. V trimming: 2 bases; J trimming: 0 bases; junction bases outside the gene matches: 8. In DNA, the CDR3 is TGTGCCTGGAGTCTAGGACTAGCGGGACCACTAGCCAAAAACATTCAGTACTTC. Its protein product is CAWSLGLAGPLAKNIQYF. The full variable domain, completed using reference TRBV30 and TRBJ2-4, is SQTIHQWPATLVQPVGSPLSLECTVEGTSNPNLYWYRQAAGRGLQLLFYSVGIGQISSEVPQNLSASRPQDRQFILSSKKLLLSDSGFYLCAWSLGLAGPLAKNIQYFGAGTRLSVL.

V is TRBV14 and J is TRBJ2-3; possibly TRBD1 for D (6 bases). This CDR3 region has 14 residues. The V end lost 0 bases, the J end lost 7 bases, and 11 bases lay between the germline ends. Germline CDR1 is SGHDN and CDR2 is FVKESK. CDR3 DNA: TGTGCCAGCAGCCAAGACTGGACAGAGAATACGCAGTATTTT. Protein product: CASSQDWTENTQYF.

The chain carries TRBV28 and TRBJ1-2, with D perhaps TRBD1 (6 bases). This CDR3 comprises 13 residues. Germline V lookup: CDR1 MDHEN, CDR2 SYDVKM. Trimming cost V 3 bases and J 7 bases, with 12 bases left between them. The CDR3 loop reads CASSFSTGRGYTF. The CDR3 DNA follows: TGTGCCAGCAGTTTCTCCACAGGGCGTGGCTACACCTTC.

The chain uses TRBV15 and TRBJ1-6; possible D gene TRBD1, 5 bases. Germline CDR1 LNHNV, CDR2 YYDKDF (reference sequence). Trimming left V 0 bases short and J 10 bases short, with 13 bases between. The CDR3 loop spans 15 amino acids. This CDR3 reads CATSREMGGGSPLHF. CDR3 nucleotides: TGTGCCACCAGCAGAGAAATGGGGGGTGGATCACCCCTCCACTTT.

This chain uses TRBV30 with TRBJ2-2; 8 bases line up with TRBD1. The V gene end was trimmed by 2 bases and the J gene end by 7 bases; junction bases not matched to a gene: 6. Germline CDR1 GTSNPN, CDR2 SVGIG (reference sequence). The CDR3 is 14 residues long. CDR3 in amino acids: CAWSLGTGLGELFF. The CDR3 DNA reads as TGTGCCTGGAGTTTAGGGACAGGCCTCGGGGAGCTGTTTTTT.

CDR3 in amino acids: CASKQSGLLNTEAFF. The DNA for the CDR3 is TGTGCCAGCAAGCAATCAGGCTTATTGAACACTGAAGCTTTCTTT. This sequence joins TRBV2 and TRBJ1-1, with D uncertain. The CDR3 extends over 15 amino acids. The germline V and J ends were trimmed by 7 bases and 0 bases, with 15 bases remaining between them. Germline CDR1 reads SNHLY; CDR2 reads FYNNEI.

This clone was picked up a small number of times. The chain uses TRBV4-1 and TRBJ2-5, with D possibly being TRBD2 (7 bases). The CDR3 sequence is 17 residues long. Per the germline V gene, CDR1 is MGHRA and CDR2 is YSYEKL. The germline V and J ends were trimmed by 0 bases and 4 bases, with 18 bases remaining between them. In DNA form, the CDR3 reads TGCGCCAGCAGCCAAGATTGGGGGGGGGCAGAGGGAGAGACCCAGTACTTC. Amino acids: CASSQDWGGAEGETQYF.

The chain is built from TRBV27 and TRBJ2-7, with TRBD1 as a possible D gene (6 bases). Trimming stripped 8 bases from V and 11 bases from J, with 19 bases between. The CDR3 has 12 amino acids. The germline V gene has CDR1 MNHEY and CDR2 SMNVEV (reference sequence). The CDR3 coding sequence is TGTGCCAGCCCACCCTCCAGGGGCAAGGAGTACTTC. It specifies CASPPSRGKEYF.

The chain joins TRBV7-9 to TRBJ2-1; D is possibly TRBD1 (5 bases). Deletions cut 7 bases from V and 8 bases from J, with 12 bases between. Per the germline V gene, CDR1 is SEHNR and CDR2 is FQNEAQ (reference sequence). The CDR3 extends over 12 amino acids. The CDR3 region has the DNA TGTGCCAGCAAAGAAGGGGCTGATGAGCAGTTCTTC. Translated, it gives CASKEGADEQFF.

The genes are TRBV5-1 and TRBJ1-1; TRBD1 aligns across 11 bases. The CDR3 consists of 14 residues. Germline CDR1 is SGHRS and CDR2 is YFSETQ. J was trimmed by 4 bases and V by 5 bases; bases with no gene match: 4. CDR3 region: CASREGTGGTEAFF. CDR3 in DNA: TGCGCCAGCAGGGAAGGGACAGGGGGCACTGAAGCTTTCTTT.

The CDR3 DNA reads as TGTGCCAGTAGTCGCCGGGACAGGGGGGCGAATTCACCCCTCCACTTT. Its protein product is CASSRRDRGANSPLHF. The rearrangement uses TRBV19 and TRBJ1-6; 11 nucleotides line up with TRBD1. Germline V gene data show CDR1 as LNHDA and CDR2 as SQIVND (reference sequence). This CDR3 region has 16 residues. Losses at the gene ends were 5 bases for V and 7 bases for J; bases not matched to a gene: 7.